Described below is a single T cell receptor (beta chain) sequence and its context. Its antigen is currently not known. Base qualities are not provided; no much larger clone lies one nucleotide away. The High Capacity cDNA Reverse Transcription Kit was used to reverse transcribe all of the isolated RNA, meaning that expressed TCRB transcripts were what got sequenced. Naive, central memory and regulatory T cell samples underwent deep immunoSEQ sequencing, averaging around 3.6 million total reads per sample. Sorted cells were lysed in RLT buffer, and RNA was extracted using DNase-treated RNeasy Micro or Mini kits according to cell number. Each cell subset was processed separately to prevent cross-contamination, with patient and healthy donor samples processed together. The immunoSEQ multiplex PCR was used to amplify TCRB sequences from cDNA, yielding 87-bp fragments that span the CDR3 region. The amplicons were sequenced using the Illumina HiSeq platform. For the original study's pipeline: PCR bias was computationally corrected using synthetic template baselines, reads within Hamming distance 2 were collapsed, and singletons that could not be merged were discarded. Reads were aligned against IMGT so that V, D and J genes, CDR3 length and insertions or deletions at six rearrangement sites could be assigned. Within each subset, clonotype counts were normalized to sorted cell number, and only after that were true diversity and Gini coefficients computed with the tcR R package. The overlap coefficient, calculated on TCRB nucleotide sequences, was used to measure repertoire sharing. Out-of-frame TCRB sequences from naive cells were analyzed as a proxy for the pre-selection repertoire. The table was pulled from immuneACCESS by TCRdb, which kept in-frame rearrangements only. Such tables lose some clones; where checked, under half of the loss comes from unresolved V genes, and the rest has no known cause. V, J and clone size were drawn from that table, and D and trimming were deduced from the DNA. For this sample the table gives roughly 450,000 clones, of which approximately 15% were detected only once. Jointly, the top ten make up 0.035% to 0.045% of the sample.

This entry comes from a study of beta chain features in type 1 diabetes (dated by TCRdb to between 2018 and 2020). Looking at the study overall: No differences in mean age, gender distribution, total cell number or subset yield were found between patients and healthy donors. A total of roughly 99,000,000 sorted cells were examined across all samples, and the number of cells per subset was strongly correlated with RNA yield. The study compared the TCRB repertoires of sorted circulating CD4+ T cell subsets in recently diagnosed type 1 diabetes patients with those in matched healthy donors. Whereas all 30 or so donors provided naive and central memory subsets, regulatory and stem cell-like memory subsets were isolated from just 8 patients and about eight healthy donors. What the study reported, not specific to this receptor: Because small numbers of individuals were included in the HLA sub-analyses, any influence of HLA type on TCRB rearrangement was left unresolved. Type 1 diabetes patients showed a moderate but significant shortening of TCRB CDR3 length in all four CD4+ subsets. Shorter templates might have been favored by PCR, but patient and control samples were amplified and corrected together, so both groups would have been affected equally by any skew. At VDJ recombination sites, type 1 diabetes patients had fewer insertions and more deleted nucleotides, which implies abnormalities in thymic rearrangement. Because cDNA was sequenced instead of genomic DNA, highly expressing activated cells could be over-represented, though the groups showed no difference in activation or CD3 levels. Naive, central memory and regulatory TCRB repertoires appeared to be more alike among patients than among healthy donors.

The CDR3 holds 16 amino acids from the cysteine to the phenylalanine. Solely the CDR3 DNA is kept, with 48 bases framed from the first base. The V end loses 4 bases and the J end loses 0 bases, and a stretch of 11 bases separates them. The germline V gene sets CDR1 to SGHRS and CDR2 to YFSETQ. From each donor, a single peripheral blood sample of about 100 mL on average was drawn into heparinised tubes. A BD FACSAria II and a panel including CD45RO, CCR7, CD25, CD127, CD95 and CD27 were used to sort naive, central memory, regulatory and stem cell-like memory CD4+ T cells. Purity was above 95% for every sorted population. PBMCs were separated immediately by Lymphoprep density gradient centrifugation and were stained directly, without being cultured. Samples were stained and sorted in pairs, with one healthy donor and one patient per experiment, so that batch effects were minimized.

The sequence derives from a young man in good health. Sequenced material: naive CD4+ T cells from blood. Sample cell subset or site, as interpreted from the label and publication: true naive CD4+ T cells. The chain is assembled from TRBV5-1 and TRBJ2-6; the best D guess is TRBD2, with 5 bases matching. The DNA reads TGCGCCAGCAGCCCCTCGGGGAGCTCTGGGGCCAACGTCCTGACTTTC. Translated, this is CASSPSGSSGANVLTF.